The sequence of this TCR beta chain was determined in a study of blood T cell repertoires in COVID-19. Study information: Acute-phase and convalescent COVID-19 samples originated in the United States, Italy and Spain.

In the original analysis: Quantification of nucleated cells was approximated via reference gene primer amplification. Libraries were prepared by immunoSEQ multiplex PCR; TCRdb keeps only in-frame clonotypes and omits some of them. V and J calls and clone size follow that table, whereas D and trimming were derived from the DNA. Of roughly 130,000 clones in the sample, 84% were seen once. The CDR3 runs to 14 residues. V lost 1 base and J lost 11; bases outside the gene matches: 7. Germline CDR1 and CDR2: LGHDT and YNNKEL (reference sequence). Sequenced input: peripheral blood. This receptor was obtained from a man aged 30 to 45 with COVID-19, enrolled during active disease. The rearrangement uses TRBV3-1 (or the pseudogene TRBV3-2) and TRBJ2-7; 11 bases fit TRBD2. Written as DNA, the CDR3 is TGTGCCAGCAGCCAAGGGACTAGCGGGCTCCCGAAGTACTTC. Translation gives CASSQGTSGLPKYF.